One and the same sample provided the 25 T cell receptor beta chains below, sequenced in a study of T cell responses to AZD1222 COVID-19 vaccine (dated by TCRdb to about 2021). The time point tag for this specimen amounts to: baseline before first vaccination. The library was generated by the immunoSEQ multiplex PCR assay. TCRdb obtained this table from immuneACCESS and retained in-frame rearrangements with V and J assigned. These tables miss some clones; where compared with another copy, unresolved V genes account for less than half of the shortfall, and the remainder is unexplained. The sample table shows 75,000 to 100,000 clones, and about 88% are seen once. The top ten clones comprise 2.5% to 3% of the sample. The starting material was peripheral blood, obtained on day 0 of AZD1222 vaccination. All receptors come from an adult in good health.

This chain connects TRBV6-6 to TRBJ1-2; TRBD1 is a possible D gene (5 bases). The germline V gene encodes CDR1 MNHNY and CDR2 SVGAGI (reference sequence). With 7 bases removed from V and 4 bases from J, the gap between germline ends came to 19 bases. This CDR3 spans 15 amino acids. The CDR3 region has the DNA TGTGCCAGCATACTAAGCATGTCCGGGGCCTATGGCTACACCTTC. Protein product: CASILSMSGAYGYTF.

This chain links TRBV6-5 with TRBJ1-2, with D unresolved. The CDR3 consists of 14 residues. Germline CDR1 MNHEY, CDR2 SVGAGI. Trimming left V 2 bases short and J 4 bases short, with 11 bases between. The CDR3 sequence is CASSYHSRGYGYTF. CDR3 DNA sequence: TGTGCCAGCAGTTACCACAGCCGGGGCTATGGCTACACCTTC.

This chain links TRBV25-1 with TRBJ2-5, with 10 bases identical to TRBD2. The ends lost 5 bases at V and 2 bases at J; junction bases unmatched: 8. CDR1 is MGHDK and CDR2 is SYGVNS in the germline V gene. This CDR3 contains 16 residues. The CDR3 coding sequence is TGTGCCAGCAGTTCCCCGGGACTAGCGATACAAGAGACCCAGTACTTC. Its protein product is CASSSPGLAIQETQYF.

J is TRBJ1-1 and V is TRBV7-8; D remains ambiguous. The CDR3 length is 13 residues. Germline V gene lookup returns CDR1 SGHVS and CDR2 FQNEAQ. V dropped 1 base and J dropped 4 bases, with 7 bases sitting between them. The CDR3 is CASSLGRATEAFF. The CDR3 bases are TGTGCCAGCAGCTTAGGCCGGGCCACTGAAGCTTTCTTT. The full variable domain, in which reference TRBV7-8 and TRBJ1-1 provide the parts outside the CDR3, is GAGVSQSPRYKVAKRGQDVALRCDPISGHVSLFWYQQALGQGPEFLTYFQNEAQLDKSGLPSDRFFAERPEGSVSTLKIQRTQQEDSAVYLCASSLGRATEAFFGQGTRLTVV.

The CDR3 protein is CASSQAGVVNIQYF. The CDR3 DNA is TGCGCCAGCAGCCAAGCAGGGGTGGTGAACATTCAGTACTTC. The chain carries TRBV4-3 and TRBJ2-4, with D possibly TRBD1 on 6 matching bases. V was shortened by 1 base and J by 7 bases, with 11 bases between the two germline ends. The CDR3 covers 14 residues. The germline V gene has CDR1 LGHNA and CDR2 YSLEER.

J is TRBJ2-7 and V is TRBV19; D gene uncertain. V lost 5 bases to trimming and J lost 0 bases, with 8 bases between them. CDR3 length: 13 residues. The germline CDR1 and CDR2 sequences are LNHDA and SQIVND (reference sequence). This CDR3 reads CASSPESSYEQYF. CDR3 coding DNA: TGTGCCAGTAGTCCCGAGAGCTCCTACGAGCAGTACTTC.

The V and J genes are TRBV19 and TRBJ2-5; D is possibly TRBD1 (6 bases). The germline CDR1 and CDR2 sequences are LNHDA and SQIVND (reference sequence). With 3 bases removed from V and 4 bases from J, the gap between germline ends came to 15 bases. This CDR3 is built from 15 residues. The CDR3 sequence is CASSIFRGSRETQYF. The CDR3, as DNA: TGTGCCAGTAGTATCTTCAGGGGTAGTAGAGAGACCCAGTACTTC. Combining the CDR3 with reference TRBV19 and TRBJ2-5 gives the whole variable domain DGGITQSPKYLFRKEGQNVTLSCEQNLNHDAMYWYRQDPGQGLRLIYYSQIVNDFQKGDIAEGYSVSREKKESFPLTVTSAQKNPTAFYLCASSIFRGSRETQYFGPGTRLLVL.

This clone was found once. J is TRBJ2-3 and V is TRBV3-1 (or the pseudogene TRBV3-2), with D perhaps TRBD1 (6 bases). CDR1 LGHDT and CDR2 YNNKEL come from the germline V gene (reference sequence). This CDR3 is 15 amino acids long. Trimming shortened V by 2 bases and J by 4 bases, and 13 bases separated the two germline ends. CDR3 protein: CASSQPQGRSDTQYF. For the CDR3, the DNA is TGTGCCAGCAGCCAACCACAGGGTAGGTCAGATACGCAGTATTTT.

CDR3 protein: CASSQEIGFTNYGYTF. The CDR3 DNA reads TGCGCCAGCAGCCAAGAAATCGGCTTTACTAACTATGGCTACACCTTC. The chain recombines TRBV4-3 with TRBJ1-2; no definite D call. With 0 bases removed from V and 0 bases from J, the gap between germline ends came to 11 bases. Per germline, CDR1 LGHNA and CDR2 YSLEER. CDR3 size: 16 residues.

This chain connects TRBV14 to TRBJ1-6, with TRBD1 matching 10 bases. This CDR3 is 14 amino acids long. Losses at the gene ends were 5 bases for V and 9 bases for J; bases not matched to a gene: 4. CDR1 is SGHDN, CDR2 FVKESK, per germline. The CDR3 here is CASSFGQGGSPLHF. CDR3 DNA sequence: TGTGCCAGCAGCTTCGGACAGGGGGGTTCACCCCTCCACTTT.

This rearrangement joins TRBV29-1 to TRBJ1-2, with 7 bases lining up with TRBD1. In germline, CDR1 is SQVTM, CDR2 ANQGSEA. V shed 6 bases and J 6 bases; nucleotides not matched to a gene: 22. The CDR3 extends over 17 amino acids. CDR3 residues: CSVIFTLPPDREDGYTF. In nucleotides, the CDR3 is TGCAGCGTCATCTTCACACTCCCTCCCGACAGGGAGGATGGCTACACCTTC.

The CDR3 coding sequence is TGTGCCAGCAGTTTGGTGGGTTTTGGGCCCCAGCATTTT. Translated, it gives CASSLVGFGPQHF. V is TRBV28 and J is TRBJ1-5; the D is unclear. Trimming took 3 bases from V and 9 from J, leaving 12 bases between them. Germline V gene data show CDR1 as MDHEN and CDR2 as SYDVKM. The CDR3 has 13 amino acids.

J is TRBJ1-5 and V is TRBV27, with a weak D call TRBD1 (6 bases). CDR1 and CDR2 from the germline V gene are MNHEY and SMNVEV (reference sequence). V was cut by 8 bases and J by 0 bases, with 14 bases left in between. The CDR3 totals 15 residues. The CDR3 nucleotides read TGTGCCAGCCGGGGGCGGGGTAGTAGCAATCAGCCCCAGCATTTT. This gives the protein CASRGRGSSNQPQHF.

The chain recombines TRBV7-8 with TRBJ2-2; 14 positions match TRBD2. The CDR3 is made up of 18 amino acids. The V and J ends lost 5 bases and 1 base, in that order; junction bases with no gene match: 6. From germline, CDR1 is SGHVS and CDR2 FQNEAQ. This CDR3 is CASSLGLAGGLNTGELFF. The CDR3 DNA reads TGTGCCAGCAGCCTCGGACTAGCGGGGGGTCTGAACACCGGGGAGCTGTTTTTT.

The V gene is TRBV6-1, the J gene TRBJ1-6; possible D gene TRBD1, 5 bases. Germline values: CDR1 MNHNS, CDR2 SASEGT. V was trimmed by 8 bases and J by 7 bases, leaving 9 bases between them. The CDR3 spans 12 residues. In DNA, the CDR3 is TGTGCCAGCGGCGAGGGGAATTCACCCCTCCACTTT. It translates to CASGEGNSPLHF.

J is TRBJ1-1 and V is TRBV3-1 (or the pseudogene TRBV3-2); the D gene is possibly TRBD1 (5 bases). CDR1 LGHDT and CDR2 YNNKEL come from the germline V gene (reference sequence). This CDR3 comprises 14 residues. The V gene lost 5 bases and the J gene lost 6 bases, with 16 bases spanning the gap. The CDR3 region has the DNA TGTGCCAGCAGCGGAATTAACGCCAGGGCTGAAGCTTTCTTT. Translating it yields CASSGINARAEAFF.

This chain connects TRBV29-1 to TRBJ2-1, with D perhaps matching TRBD1 (5 bases). The CDR3 totals 15 residues. V dropped 0 bases and J dropped 5 bases, with 14 bases sitting between them. Germline CDR1 is SQVTM and CDR2 is ANQGSEA. The CDR3 sequence is CSVEEAGLVNNEQFF. The CDR3 DNA sequence: TGCAGCGTTGAAGAGGCAGGGTTGGTTAACAATGAGCAGTTCTTC.

V gene TRBV6-5 combines with J gene TRBJ1-2; D gene ambiguous. CDR3 length equals 13 residues. V shed 2 bases and J shed 3 bases, with 7 bases lying between them. The germline gives CDR1 MNHEY, CDR2 SVGAGI. CDR3 sequence reads: CASSYESHYGYTF. The CDR3 coding sequence is TGTGCCAGCAGTTACGAAAGTCACTATGGCTACACCTTC.

V is TRBV7-9 and J is TRBJ1-5; D is unresolved. The CDR3 consists of 13 residues. Germline loops: CDR1 SEHNR, CDR2 FQNEAQ (reference sequence). Trimming shortened V by 5 bases and J by 5 bases, and 10 bases separated the two germline ends. The CDR3 sequence is CASSPLLDQPQHF. For the CDR3, the DNA is TGTGCCAGCAGCCCCCTCCTCGATCAGCCCCAGCATTTT.

V gene TRBV6-4 combines with J gene TRBJ2-2, with D tentatively TRBD1 (5 bases). This CDR3 spans 13 amino acids. V was trimmed by 2 bases and J by 5 bases, leaving 6 bases between them. Germline CDR1 reads MRHNA; CDR2 reads SNTAGT. The CDR3 region is CASSDGATGELFF. The CDR3 DNA follows: TGTGCCAGCAGTGACGGGGCTACCGGGGAGCTGTTTTTT.

The chain joins TRBV5-1 to TRBJ2-1, with D unclear. Germline assignment: CDR1 SGHRS and CDR2 YFSETQ. Trimming took off 2 bases at V and 1 base at J, with 4 bases between the two ends. CDR3 length: 13 amino acids. CDR3: CASSLGSYNEQFF. The DNA of the CDR3 is TGCGCCAGCAGCTTAGGGTCCTACAATGAGCAGTTCTTC.

Comment on this clone: The junction departs from the called germline gene at one end, perhaps through a read error. V usage is TRBV7-2 and J usage is TRBJ1-5, with D possibly matching TRBD1 (5 bases). The CDR3 totals 15 residues. Germline CDR1 reads SGHTA; CDR2 reads FQGNSA. CDR3 amino acids: CASSLGSQGNRPQHF. CDR3 nucleotide sequence: TGTGCCAGCAGCTTAGGAAGTCAGGGTAATCGGCCCCAGCATTTT.

This rearrangement joins TRBV6-2 or TRBV6-3 to TRBJ1-1; D is uncertain. The CDR3 loop spans 13 amino acids. The V gene's germline CDR1 is MNHEY and CDR2 SVGEGT. V lost 4 bases, J lost 2 bases, and 8 bases lay in between. The CDR3 reads CASSSPLNTEAFF. CDR3 nucleotide sequence: TGTGCCAGCAGTTCGCCCCTTAACACTGAAGCTTTCTTT.

V gene TRBV9 combines with J gene TRBJ1-2, with TRBD1 identical over 7 bases. The CDR3 is 13 amino acids. The V segment lost 3 bases and the J segment 8 bases; nucleotides outside the gene matches: 7. Germline CDR1 SGDLS, CDR2 YYNGEE. DNA for the CDR3: TGTGCCAGCAGCGCAGGGACAGTGGAGGGCTACACCTTC. Translating it yields CASSAGTVEGYTF.

The table lists this clone with a few counts. The rearrangement uses TRBV7-2 and TRBJ1-2; D may be TRBD1 (6 bases). The CDR3 runs to 13 residues. V was shortened by 6 bases and J by 1 base, with 9 bases between the two germline ends. Germline V gene sequence: CDR1 SGHTA, CDR2 FQGNSA. CDR3 residues: CASSGQLNYGYTF. The CDR3, as DNA: TGTGCCAGCAGTGGACAGCTTAACTATGGCTACACCTTC.